This TCR beta chain was documented in a study of beta chain features in type 1 diabetes. This clone was counted only a few times. No antigen is known for it. Investigators reverse transcribed all isolated RNA, so they sequenced expressed TCRB transcripts. Assay used: immunoSEQ multiplex PCR; TCRdb lists only in-frame clones, some missing. The sample holds under 400,000 clones; over 9.5% are singletons and the top ten take about 0.018%. Study results and limitations: When cDNA is sequenced, cells with high TCR expression could be over-represented.

With 3 bases removed from V and 7 bases from J, the gap between germline ends came to 13 bases. CDR3 length equals 14 residues. Germline lookup yields CDR1 LNHNV and CDR2 YYDKDF (reference sequence). The sequenced sample was naive CD4+ T cells from blood. The sequence was collected from a man younger than 35 in good health. The V call is TRBV15, the J call TRBJ1-5; a possible D gene is TRBD1 (5 bases). The CDR3 region is CATSRVGGGQPQHF. In DNA, the CDR3 is TGTGCCACCAGCAGGGTGGGGGGGGGACAGCCCCAGCATTTT.